This entry concerns a single T cell receptor (beta chain). Germline is not matched at one junction end, which may reflect a read error. These data are taken from a study of molecular identifiers for immune sequencing clone quantification. Library preparation followed earlier protocols using designated TCR primers. In TCRdb, the PCR reads were re-called with MiXCR into one record per CDR3 protein. The sample shows roughly 630,000 distinct CDR3 sequences, over 25% of them seen only once. Germline CDR1 is LGHNA and CDR2 is YSLEER. The CDR3 loop spans 13 amino acids. This receptor was taken from a human donor in good health. Some libraries in this study had Jurkat cell RNA spiked in. Sequencing used naive CD8+ T cells from blood, with Jurkat cell RNA spiked in. Subset described: FACS-sorted CD8+CD4-CCR7+CD45RA+ naive T cells. J is TRBJ2-7 and V is TRBV4-3; 9 positions agree with TRBD1. The CDR3 DNA is TGCGCCAGCAGCCCCACAGGGGGCTACGAGCATTACTTC. Its protein product is CASSPTGGYEHYF.